This TCR beta chain derives from a study of blood T cell repertoires in COVID-19. Looking at the study overall: There were acute and convalescent COVID-19 samples, and they came from the United States, Italy and Spain. Sample material is recorded as cDNA or gDNA derived from T cells, B-cell-depleted T cells, or PBMCs.

The CDR3 runs to 14 residues. V lost 6 bases and J lost 1, with 12 bases in between. The germline CDR1 and CDR2 sequences are MNHEY and SMNVEV (reference sequence). Original processing notes: Cell counts per sample came from amplifying reference gene primers. The protocol was immunoSEQ multiplex PCR, while the TCRdb copy is restricted to in-frame clones and leaves out a portion. V, J and clone size are taken as reported in that table, and D and trimming were inferred from the DNA itself. The table includes around 58,000 clones, almost 85% detected once. Sequencing was carried out using peripheral blood. The TCR sequence derives from a human donor in a cohort sampled during active COVID-19. The V call is TRBV27, the J call TRBJ1-1, with no clear D. The CDR3 nucleotides are TGTGCCAGCAGCTCGGTCGGGAGGAACACTGAAGCTTTCTTT. Residues: CASSSVGRNTEAFF.